This T cell receptor (beta chain) was retrieved from a study of blood T cells in healthy people across ages. The use of a sample-barcoded 5' primer and a J-beta primer mix characterized a second PCR of roughly 7 to 11 cycles. One entry per CDR3 protein results from TCRdb running MiXCR on the 5' RACE reads. Here the sample spans about 640,000 distinct CDR3 sequences, roughly 30% being singletons. V was clipped by 5 bases and J by 4 bases; unmatched bases: 4. CDR1 is LGHNA, CDR2 YSLEER, per germline. This CDR3 has 13 residues. This chain connects TRBV4-3 to TRBJ1-2; 7 nucleotides align to TRBD1. The receptor was isolated from a woman of 80 years or more in good health. Sequenced material: blood. The chain's CDR3 is CASSEGQLYGYTF. The CDR3 nucleotides read TGCGCCAGCAGCGAGGGACAGCTCTATGGCTACACCTTC.